The 11 T cell receptor beta chains given below trace back to one sample, sequenced in a study of cytomegalovirus exposure and HLA in healthy donors. Sequenced by immunoSEQ multiplex PCR; TCRdb stores in-frame clones only, minus some. This sample yields 300,000 to 450,000 clones, of which roughly 85% are seen a single time; roughly 0.83% belongs to the top ten. The sample consisted of PBMCs. The receptors come from a woman between 18 and 29 years old in good health and CMV-seronegative.

The rearrangement links TRBV6-5 to TRBJ1-6, with 8 bases that match TRBD1. This CDR3 region has 15 residues. Germline CDR1 reads MNHEY; CDR2 reads SVGAGI. Unmatched junction bases numbered 6, after V lost 3 bases and J lost 8 bases. The CDR3 coding sequence is TGTGCCAGCAGTTATCGGGACAGGTTTCATTCACCCCTCCACTTT. Protein: CASSYRDRFHSPLHF.

CDR3 sequence (DNA): TGTGCCAGTAGTACCCAGCGGGCGACCTACGAGCAGTACTTC. Protein sequence: CASSTQRATYEQYF. This chain links TRBV19 with TRBJ2-7; tentative D call: TRBD2 (6 bases). The CDR3 consists of 14 residues. Looked up from germline, CDR1 is LNHDA and CDR2 is SQIVND (reference sequence). V lost 4 bases to trimming and J lost 2 bases, with 12 bases between them.

This clone came up once. The rearrangement uses TRBV4-1 and TRBJ1-1; D perhaps matches TRBD1 (6 bases). Between the trimmed V and J ends, which lost 4 bases and 5 bases, there was a span of 17 bases. The CDR3 is made up of 15 amino acids. CDR1 is MGHRA, CDR2 YSYEKL, per germline. CDR3 coding DNA: TGCGCCAGCAGCCTGGTGGGCAGGGGCGCGACTGAAGCTTTCTTT. Translated: CASSLVGRGATEAFF.

This clone was detected only a few times. The chain carries TRBV5-1 and TRBJ2-1, with 7 bases lining up with TRBD1. The V segment lost 3 bases and the J segment 7 bases; nucleotides outside the gene matches: 13. The CDR3 is 16 residues long. From germline, CDR1 is SGHRS and CDR2 YFSETQ. The CDR3 loop is CASSSHGTEVGNEQFF. As DNA, the CDR3 is TGCGCCAGCAGCTCACACGGGACAGAAGTGGGGAATGAGCAGTTCTTC.

This chain connects TRBV25-1 to TRBJ2-1; D perhaps matches TRBD1 (6 bases). V was shortened by 6 bases and J by 10 bases, with 19 bases between the two germline ends. CDR1 and CDR2 from the germline V gene are MGHDK and SYGVNS. This CDR3 spans 14 amino acids. The DNA of the CDR3 is TGTGCCAGCAGCCCTGAAACAGGGTTTGTGGAGCAGTTCTTC. Translated, it gives CASSPETGFVEQFF. The full variable domain, its missing parts supplied by reference TRBV25-1 and TRBJ2-1, is EADIYQTPRYLVIGTGKKITLECSQTMGHDKMYWYQQDPGMELHLIHYSYGVNSTEKGDLSSESTVSRIRTEHFPLTLESARPSHTSQYLCASSPETGFVEQFFGPGTRLTVL.

The J gene is TRBJ2-1, the V gene TRBV7-8, with D tentatively TRBD2 (6 bases). Germline V lookup: CDR1 SGHVS, CDR2 FQNEAQ. V was trimmed by 5 bases and J by 3 bases, leaving 20 bases between them. The CDR3 is 17 amino acids. Here the CDR3 reads CASSTTSRQTYYNEQFF. The CDR3 DNA follows: TGTGCCAGCAGCACTACTAGCAGACAAACCTACTACAATGAGCAGTTCTTC. Using reference TRBV7-8 and TRBJ2-1 for the parts outside the CDR3, the full variable domain is GAGVSQSPRYKVAKRGQDVALRCDPISGHVSLFWYQQALGQGPEFLTYFQNEAQLDKSGLPSDRFFAERPEGSVSTLKIQRTQQEDSAVYLCASSTTSRQTYYNEQFFGPGTRLTVL.

Points on this clone: Other DNA sequences of this sample code for an identical CDR3. V gene TRBV6-1 combines with J gene TRBJ2-7; 8 bases align to TRBD2. The V gene's germline CDR1 is MNHNS and CDR2 SASEGT. The trim removed 5 bases at V and 5 bases at J, leaving 5 bases unmatched. The CDR3 contains 13 residues. The CDR3 is CASSSRGGDEQYF. DNA of the CDR3: TGTGCCAGCAGTTCACGGGGGGGTGACGAGCAGTACTTC.

The chain couples TRBV27 to TRBJ2-7; 7 nucleotides line up with TRBD1. V shed 6 bases and J 0 bases; nucleotides not matched to a gene: 8. CDR1 MNHEY and CDR2 SMNVEV come from the germline V gene (reference sequence). The CDR3 sequence is 15 residues long. This chain's CDR3 is CASSLGTANSYEQYF. CDR3 sequence (DNA): TGTGCCAGCAGCCTAGGGACAGCCAACTCCTACGAGCAGTACTTC.

This chain connects TRBV19 to TRBJ1-6; 8 positions agree with TRBD1. The CDR3 runs to 15 residues. J was trimmed by 9 bases and V by 5 bases; bases with no gene match: 9. Germline V gene lookup returns CDR1 LNHDA and CDR2 SQIVND (reference sequence). The chain's CDR3 is CASSVGQGRFSPLHF. In DNA form, the CDR3 reads TGTGCCAGTAGTGTCGGACAGGGTCGTTTTTCACCCCTCCACTTT.

This chain connects TRBV27 to TRBJ2-7, with D possibly TRBD1 on 5 matching bases. V lost 5 bases to trimming and J lost 2 bases, with 10 bases between them. The CDR3 totals 13 residues. Per germline, CDR1 MNHEY and CDR2 SMNVEV (reference sequence). The DNA of the CDR3 is TGTGCCAGCAGTGACAGAGGTCCCTACGAGCAGTACTTC. It specifies CASSDRGPYEQYF.

V is TRBV15 and J is TRBJ1-5; D is unclear. This CDR3 has 15 residues. V was shortened by 0 bases and J by 8 bases, with 14 bases between the two germline ends. Germline V gene lookup returns CDR1 LNHNV and CDR2 YYDKDF (reference sequence). The CDR3 sequence: CATSRDLSGFEPQHF. CDR3 DNA: TGTGCCACCAGCAGAGATTTGTCTGGCTTTGAGCCCCAGCATTTT. Looking up the rest from reference TRBV15 and TRBJ1-5 gives the full variable domain: DAMVIQNPRYQVTQFGKPVTLSCSQTLNHNVMYWYQQKSSQAPKLLFHYYDKDFNNEADTPDNFQSRRPNTSFCFLDIRSPGLGDTAMYLCATSRDLSGFEPQHFGDGTRLSIL.